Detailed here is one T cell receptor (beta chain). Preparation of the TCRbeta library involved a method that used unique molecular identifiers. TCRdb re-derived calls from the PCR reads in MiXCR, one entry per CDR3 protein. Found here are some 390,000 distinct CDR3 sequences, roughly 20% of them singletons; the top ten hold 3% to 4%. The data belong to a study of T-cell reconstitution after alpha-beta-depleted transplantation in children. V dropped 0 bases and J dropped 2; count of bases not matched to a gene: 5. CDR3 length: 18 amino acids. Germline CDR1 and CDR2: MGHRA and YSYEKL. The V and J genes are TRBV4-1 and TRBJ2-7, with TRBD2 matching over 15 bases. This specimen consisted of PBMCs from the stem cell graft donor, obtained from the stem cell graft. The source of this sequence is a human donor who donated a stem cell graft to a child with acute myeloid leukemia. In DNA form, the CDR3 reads TGCGCCAGCAGCCAAGAGGGACTAGCGGGAGGAAGGACCTACGAGCAGTACTTC. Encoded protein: CASSQEGLAGGRTYEQYF.